Listed below are T cell receptor beta chains from one sample, sequenced in a study of T cells in Graves' hyperthyroidism and ophthalmopathy. TCRdb called the multiplex PCR reads again in MiXCR, with one record for every CDR3 protein. This table has 400,000 to 500,000 distinct CDR3 sequences, 12% to 15% appearing once. The sequenced sample was blood. These TCRs come from a woman aged 18-29 years with Graves' hyperthyroidism. The CDR3 runs from the conserved cysteine through the conserved F or W. D genes are given only for firm matches. A row's size may be missing; if present it is once, few, many or a size class.

v_call	d_call	j_call	clone_size	cdr3_nt	cdr3_aa
TRBV6-1	TRBD2	TRBJ2-3	NA	TGTGCCAGCAGTGAATGGAGTAGCGGGAGGTTAACAGATACGCAGTATTTT	CASSEWSSGRLTDTQYF
TRBV5-6	NA	TRBJ2-1	few	TGTGCCAGCAGCCTACTGGACAGCATCAATGAGCAGTTCTTC	CASSLLDSINEQFF
TRBV6-2/TRBV6-3	TRBD2	TRBJ2-7	many	TGTGCCAGCAGTAAGGGACTAGCGAGCTACGAGCAGTACTTC	CASSKGLASYEQYF
TRBV28	NA	TRBJ2-1	many	TGTGCCAGCAGTCGAGGACATGGCATCAATGAGCAGTTCTTC	CASSRGHGINEQFF
TRBV3-1	NA	TRBJ2-3	NA	TGTGCCAGCAGCCAAGTACGGGGGAGGTACTCGCAGTATTTT	CASSQVRGRYSQYF
TRBV6-1	TRBD2	TRBJ2-3	many	TGTGCCAGCAGTGACCCAACTAGCGGGAGTTTGACAGATACGCAGTATTTT	CASSDPTSGSLTDTQYF
TRBV2	NA	TRBJ2-6	NA	TGTGCCAGCAGTGAACCGAGGGACCGCTCTGGGGCCAACGTCCTGACTTTC	CASSEPRDRSGANVLTF
TRBV29-1	NA	TRBJ2-7	NA	TGCAGCGTTGAGCTGGCGGGAAATGAGCAGTACTTC	CSVELAGNEQYF
TRBV6-1	NA	TRBJ2-5	NA	TGTGCCAGCAGTGACTCTGCCGGAGGGACCCAGTACTTC	CASSDSAGGTQYF
TRBV6-1	NA	TRBJ2-7	few	TGTGCCAGCAGAAAGAGACTGGAGCAGGGAAATCACTTCTCCTACGAGCAGTACTTC	CASRKRLEQGNHFSYEQYF
TRBV28	NA	TRBJ1-1	many	TGTGCCAGCAGTTTATTGGGGGCAGGGACTGAAGCTTTCTTT	CASSLLGAGTEAFF
TRBV7-9	TRBD2	TRBJ2-3	many	TGTGCCAGCAGCTCCGCCAGCGGGGGAACAGATACGCAGTATTTT	CASSSASGGTDTQYF
TRBV5-1	NA	TRBJ1-1	many	TGCGCCAGCAGCTTCGTGCCCGGCACTGAAGCTTTCTTT	CASSFVPGTEAFF
TRBV7-9	NA	TRBJ2-3	few	TGTGCCAGCAGCTTAGCGACGGGGCTCCGAGAGGATACGCAGTATTTT	CASSLATGLREDTQYF